These T cell receptor beta chains were read from a single sample in a study of identical twins. Each CDR3 protein is one row after TCRdb ran MiXCR on the 5' RACE reads. This table has about 530,000 distinct CDR3 sequences, under 25% appearing once. These same records also appear under a second study, on yellow fever vaccine responses in identical twins.

Sequencing input: CD4+ T cells sorted from blood. These receptors all come from a woman aged 18-30 years in good health. CDR3s include the opening cysteine and the closing phenylalanine or tryptophan. The D gene is left open where the match is weak. The size entry is marked missing in some rows and otherwise reads once, few, many or a size class.

.	TRBV5-1	few	TRBJ2-1	TGCGCCAGCAGCCCAAGTACGGAACGAATAAACAATGAGCAGTTCTTC	CASSPSTERINNEQFF
TRBD2	TRBV3-1	few	TRBJ2-2	TGTGCCAGCAGCCTCGCTAGCGGGGGGGCCGCCGGGGAGCTGTTTTTT	CASSLASGGAAGELFF
TRBD1	TRBV18	.	TRBJ2-7	TGTGCCAGCTCACCAGGTGTGGGGACAGGGAGCTCCTACGAGCAGTACTTC	CASSPGVGTGSSYEQYF
.	TRBV5-1	.	TRBJ2-5	TGCGCCAGCAGCTTGGGATCAAGTACATCACAAGAGACCCAGTACTTC	CASSLGSSTSQETQYF
.	TRBV6-5	few	TRBJ2-2	TGTGCCAGCAGTTGGAATGGAGGGGGACCGAACACCGGGGAGCTGTTTTTT	CASSWNGGGPNTGELFF
.	TRBV7-2	many	TRBJ2-1	TGTGCCAGCAACCCTTACAATGAGCAGTTCTTC	CASNPYNEQFF
.	TRBV3-1	.	TRBJ2-7	TGTGCCAGCAGGGGCGGAAAGCGTTACGAGCAGTACTTC	CASRGGKRYEQYF
.	TRBV7-2	.	TRBJ1-2	TGTGCCAGCAGCTTAAGAGGGGGGGAGAACTATGGCTACACCTTC	CASSLRGGENYGYTF
.	TRBV6-5	many	TRBJ2-3	TGTGCCAGCAGTTTTGCGGAAACGCAGTATTTT	CASSFAETQYF
.	TRBV20-1	few	TRBJ1-2	TGCAGTGCTACCCCCGGGACAGGCTACACCTTC	CSATPGTGYTF
.	TRBV10-3	few	TRBJ1-1	TGTGCCATCAGTGAATCAGGACGGTTGAACACTGAAGCTTTCTTT	CAISESGRLNTEAFF
.	TRBV12-3/TRBV12-4	few	TRBJ1-6	TGTGCCAGCACCAGGGGTGATTCACCCCTCCACTTT	CASTRGDSPLHF
.	TRBV28	.	TRBJ1-5	TGTGCCAGCAGCCTCCTCGGCGGCCAGTACCGGCCCCAGCATTTT	CASSLLGGQYRPQHF
TRBD1	TRBV20-1	few	TRBJ2-1	TGCAGTGCCCCCCAGGGACAGGGGTACAATGAGCAGTTCTTC	CSAPQGQGYNEQFF
TRBD2	TRBV4-1	.	TRBJ2-1	TGCGCCAGCAGCCAAGTGGCTAGCGGGATACTGCTAGGCAATGAGCAGTTCTTC	CASSQVASGILLGNEQFF
.	TRBV5-1	.	TRBJ1-2	TGCGCCAGCAGCCTAGGACAGAGTGGCTACACCTTC	CASSLGQSGYTF
.	TRBV5-1	few	TRBJ2-3	TGCGCCAGCAGCTCGAAACAGGGAGCTAGCACAGATACGCAGTATTTT	CASSSKQGASTDTQYF
.	TRBV10-3	.	TRBJ1-2	TGTGCCATCAGTGAGTGGGAGACAAGAGCTAACTATGGCTACACCTTC	CAISEWETRANYGYTF
.	TRBV7-2	few	TRBJ2-1	TGTGCCAGCAGCCTTTCGGGGGCCTCGACCTACAATGAGCAGTTCTTC	CASSLSGASTYNEQFF
TRBD2	TRBV11-1	few	TRBJ2-1	TGTGCCAGCAGCTTAGGGGTCCAGGGTGGTCCAACTAGCGGGAGATTGAATGAGCAGTTCTTC	CASSLGVQGGPTSGRLNEQFF
.	TRBV2	.	TRBJ2-7	TGTGCCAGCAACCCGCGGTTCACTACCTACGAGCAGTACTTC	CASNPRFTTYEQYF
TRBD1	TRBV12-3/TRBV12-4	.	TRBJ2-2	TGTGCCAGCAGTACGGGACAGTACACGAACACCGGGGAGCTGTTTTTT	CASSTGQYTNTGELFF
TRBD1	TRBV3-1	.	TRBJ2-3	TGTGCCAGCAGCCAGAGGGGGCCCATTTTCGATACGCAGTATTTT	CASSQRGPIFDTQYF
.	TRBV7-8	.	TRBJ2-3	TGTGCCAGCAGCACTTGGCCGGGGGCCACAGATACGCAGTATTTT	CASSTWPGATDTQYF
TRBD2	TRBV6-1	few	TRBJ2-3	TGTGCCAGCAGTGAGGGAGCGGGAAGCACAGATACGCAGTATTTT	CASSEGAGSTDTQYF
TRBD2	TRBV9	.	TRBJ2-3	TGTGCCAGCAGCGTCGGGACTAACACAGATACGCAGTATTTT	CASSVGTNTDTQYF
.	TRBV5-1	.	TRBJ2-2	TGCGCCAGCAGAGAAGACCCACTAAGGGCCACCGGGGAGCTGTTTTTT	CASREDPLRATGELFF
TRBD2	TRBV6-1	few	TRBJ2-1	TGTGCCAGCAGTGGAGTAGCGGGAGGGCCTCCGAATGAGCAGTTCTTC	CASSGVAGGPPNEQFF
.	TRBV18	.	TRBJ2-1	TGTGCCAGCTCACCGGGACTTACCTCCTACAATGAGCAGTTCTTC	CASSPGLTSYNEQFF
.	TRBV28	.	TRBJ2-1	TGTGCCAGCAGTTTAAGTAGGCTAGCAGGCAATGAGCAGTTCTTC	CASSLSRLAGNEQFF
.	TRBV12-3/TRBV12-4	.	TRBJ2-3	TGTGCCAGCAGATCTCGCGGGCGCAAAACAGATACGCAGTATTTT	CASRSRGRKTDTQYF
TRBD2	TRBV7-6	few	TRBJ2-3	TGTGCCAGCAGCTTAGGTATCGGGGGGGGCCGCCCAGATACGCAGTATTTT	CASSLGIGGGRPDTQYF
.	TRBV28	.	TRBJ2-5	TGTGCCAGCAGTAACCGGGGACTTGGGGCTAAAGAGACCCAGTACTTC	CASSNRGLGAKETQYF
.	TRBV6-1	few	TRBJ1-2	TGTGCCAGCAACAAGGGGGGGGGTCTTAACTATGGCTACACCTTC	CASNKGGGLNYGYTF
.	TRBV6-1	few	TRBJ1-1	TGTGCCAGCACGCTGAGGAAACAGATGCTGAACACTGAAGCTTTCTTT	CASTLRKQMLNTEAFF
TRBD2	TRBV6-1	few	TRBJ2-3	TGTGCCAGCAGTCCCCAAGGACTAGCGGGAGTAGGTGGTACGCAGTATTTT	CASSPQGLAGVGGTQYF
TRBD1	TRBV9	.	TRBJ2-5	TGTGCCAGCAGCCCACGGGACAGGGCAGAGACCCAGTACTTC	CASSPRDRAETQYF
TRBD1	TRBV10-3	.	TRBJ1-1	TGTGCCATCTTCTCGGGACAGGGCAACACTGAAGCTTTCTTT	CAIFSGQGNTEAFF
.	TRBV6-1	few	TRBJ2-7	TGTGCCAGCAGCCAGGCGGGCTTCGGCTACGAGCAGTACTTC	CASSQAGFGYEQYF
TRBD1	TRBV20-1	.	TRBJ2-7	TGCAGTGCTAGAAGGGACAGGGGTTTGGGCCTCTCCTACGAGCAGTACTTC	CSARRDRGLGLSYEQYF
.	TRBV12-3/TRBV12-4	few	TRBJ2-1	TGTGCCAGCAGCCAGCCGGTGTTTGCGGGATTCGGTGAGCAGTTCTTC	CASSQPVFAGFGEQFF
.	TRBV29-1	.	TRBJ2-1	TGCAGCGGGCGGACTCTTCGGAATGAGCAGTTCTTC	CSGRTLRNEQFF
TRBD2	TRBV5-1	many	TRBJ2-1	TGCGCCAGCAGCTCTAGCGGGGACCCCTACAATGAGCAGTTCTTC	CASSSSGDPYNEQFF
TRBD2	TRBV6-1	.	TRBJ2-5	TGTGCCAGCGGAAGAACGGGACTAGCCTCGGAGACCCAGTACTTC	CASGRTGLASETQYF
TRBD2	TRBV11-2	.	TRBJ2-3	TGTGCCAGCAGCTTAGGGGTTAGCGGGAGTTCACCCACAGATACGCAGTATTTT	CASSLGVSGSSPTDTQYF
TRBD2	TRBV6-1	.	TRBJ2-3	TGTGCCAGCAGTGAAAGGTTGGGGCTAGCGGGAACCACAGATACGCAGTATTTT	CASSERLGLAGTTDTQYF
TRBD1	TRBV2	.	TRBJ2-2	TGTGCCAGCAGGTTACAGGGGCACGGGGAGCTGTTTTTT	CASRLQGHGELFF
.	TRBV20-1	.	TRBJ2-3	TGCAGTGCTAGAGATCTGACTACGGGGCATTTTTTAGATACGCAGTATTTT	CSARDLTTGHFLDTQYF
.	TRBV6-5	.	TRBJ2-6	TGTGCCAGCAGTTACTCGAAGGGGTTCGGGGCCAACGTCCTGACTTTC	CASSYSKGFGANVLTF
TRBD1	TRBV12-3/TRBV12-4	few	TRBJ1-6	TGTGCCAGCAGTCAACAGGGGCCCTATAATTCACCCCTCCACTTT	CASSQQGPYNSPLHF
.	TRBV5-5	few	TRBJ1-2	TGTGCCAGCAGCGTGACAGAGGTCTATGGCTACACCTTC	CASSVTEVYGYTF